The 10 T cell receptor beta chains in this list originate from one sample, sequenced in a study of OX40 agonist ivuxolimab in advanced cancers. Libraries were constructed by the immunoSEQ multiplex PCR assay. The source is immuneACCESS, and TCRdb retained only in-frame sequences with V and J called. Part of the clones is not carried over; for the studies checked, unresolved V genes explain less than half of this, and the remainder is unexplained. The sample records around 76,000 clones, 70% to 90% of which are singletons. The ten largest clones take up over 2.5% of the sample. Sequencing was performed on CD4+ or CD8+ T cells sorted from blood, taken in a trial of the OX40 agonist ivuxolimab. The receptor set was obtained from an adult with an advanced solid tumor such as melanoma, head and neck, liver or kidney cancer.

CDR3 residues: CASSDRRGSFEGHPQHF. The CDR3 DNA reads as TGTGCCAGCAGTGACAGGCGAGGGAGCTTCGAGGGTCATCCCCAGCATTTT. The V gene is TRBV6-4, the J gene TRBJ1-5, with unresolved D. Trimming cost V 2 bases and J 10 bases, with 24 bases left between them. CDR1 is MRHNA, CDR2 SNTAGT, per germline. The length of the CDR3 is 17 residues.

This clone was counted a single time. The chain is built from TRBV2 and TRBJ1-4, with 8 nucleotides matching TRBD1. The CDR3 is made up of 14 amino acids. In germline, CDR1 is SNHLY, CDR2 FYNNEI. The J segment lost 7 bases and the V segment lost 5 bases, leaving 6 bases of the junction unmatched. In nucleotides, the CDR3 is TGTGCCAGCAGTCGTTCAGGGGGCGGTGAAAAACTGTTTTTT. Protein: CASSRSGGGEKLFF.

The J gene is TRBJ1-2, the V gene TRBV19, with 7 positions matching TRBD1. The CDR3 contains 12 residues. V was pared by 7 bases and J by 3 bases, with 2 bases of the junction left unmatched. The germline gives CDR1 LNHDA, CDR2 SQIVND (reference sequence). The CDR3 sequence is CASIQGDYGYTF. In nucleotides, the CDR3 is TGTGCCAGTATCCAGGGGGACTATGGCTACACCTTC.

This chain links TRBV28 with TRBJ2-2, with D possibly being TRBD1 (6 bases). V was cut by 8 bases and J by 3 bases, with 13 bases left in between. This CDR3 is built from 14 residues. CDR1 MDHEN and CDR2 SYDVKM come from the germline V gene. DNA of the CDR3: TGTGCCAGCTTCCCCGGACAGTACACCGGGGAGCTGTTTTTT. Encoded protein: CASFPGQYTGELFF.

The V call is TRBV7-9, the J call TRBJ1-5; 7 nucleotides line up with TRBD1. The germline V gene has CDR1 SEHNR and CDR2 FQNEAQ (reference sequence). CDR3 length equals 19 residues. V was pared by 1 base and J by 0 bases, with 12 bases of the junction left unmatched. The CDR3 coding sequence is TGTGCCAGCAGCTTAGAGACAGGGTTCCGGTCATATAGCAATCAGCCCCAGCATTTT. Translation: CASSLETGFRSYSNQPQHF. Complete variable domain (other parts from reference TRBV7-9 and TRBJ1-5): DTGVSQNPRHKITKRGQNVTFRCDPISEHNRLYWYRQTLGQGPEFLTYFQNEAQLEKSRLLSDRFSAERPKGSFSTLEIQRTEQGDSAMYLCASSLETGFRSYSNQPQHFGDGTRLSIL.

The gene calls are TRBV7-2 and TRBJ2-3; the D gene is possibly TRBD2 (6 bases). This CDR3 is 16 amino acids long. Trimming left V 7 bases short and J 7 bases short, with 24 bases between. In germline, CDR1 is SGHTA, CDR2 FQGNSA. This chain's CDR3 is CASTKPFGTGSNTQYF. CDR3 DNA: TGTGCCAGCACCAAACCCTTCGGGACTGGATCGAATACGCAGTATTTT.

The chain joins TRBV5-6 to TRBJ2-7; D uncertain. Trimming pared 1 base from V and 4 bases from J, leaving 6 bases between. This CDR3 comprises 12 residues. The germline CDR1 and CDR2 sequences are SGHDT and YYEEEE. In DNA form, the CDR3 reads TGTGCCAGCAGCTTGACGGATTACGAGCAGTACTTC. It codes for CASSLTDYEQYF.

This clone has more than one count but fewer than ten. This chain joins TRBV15 and TRBJ2-3; D unresolved. CDR1 LNHNV and CDR2 YYDKDF come from the germline V gene (reference sequence). CDR3 size: 12 residues. Trimming removed 6 bases at V and 2 bases at J, with 6 bases between. The CDR3 loop reads CATSPATDTQYF. The CDR3 DNA is TGTGCCACCAGTCCGGCCACAGATACGCAGTATTTT.

This chain joins TRBV27 and TRBJ1-5, with D possibly being TRBD1 (6 bases). Germline V gene data show CDR1 as MNHEY and CDR2 as SMNVEV (reference sequence). The V end was cut by 2 bases, the J end by 3 bases, with 11 bases between. The CDR3 totals 15 residues. CDR3 in amino acids: CASSLGGGPNQPQHF. In DNA, the CDR3 is TGTGCCAGCAGTTTAGGGGGGGGGCCCAATCAGCCCCAGCATTTT.

The chain has TRBV7-9 and TRBJ2-7; D is possibly TRBD1 or TRBD2 (5 bases each). V was pared by 5 bases and J by 4 bases, with 9 bases between. There are 12 residues in the CDR3. The germline V gene encodes CDR1 SEHNR and CDR2 FQNEAQ (reference sequence). Here the CDR3 reads CASSRDGYEQYF. Here the CDR3 DNA reads TGTGCCAGCAGCCGGGACGGATACGAGCAGTACTTC.